In this sample, the clone carrying this T cell receptor (beta chain) turned up a few times. The antigen is unknown. The data were obtained in a study of T cell repertoires in cytomegalovirus infection. Study summary: From public TCR beta signatures came an indication of both CMV infection and matching HLA type. General observations from the study: HLA-C-restricted CMV clonotypes gave the most frequent clonotype in two of eight donors.

Trimming took off 0 bases at V and 9 bases at J, with 9 bases between the two ends. The germline gives CDR1 SGHDN, CDR2 FVKESK. CDR3 length: 13 residues. TCRdb reanalysed the reads using MiXCR and keeps one entry per CDR3 protein. The sample lists hundreds of thousands of distinct CDR3 sequences; about 24% were seen once. The sequencing input was CD8+ T cells from PBMCs. The sequence came from a human donor in good health (CMV status not recorded). Some clones in this sample may be carry-over from other donors' samples. V is TRBV14 and J is TRBJ1-5; no definite D call. CDR3 loop: CASSQDYRGPQHF. CDR3 sequence (DNA): TGTGCCAGCAGCCAAGATTATCGCGGGCCCCAGCATTTT. The whole variable domain, remainder taken from reference TRBV14 and TRBJ1-5, is EAGVTQFPSHSVIEKGQTVTLRCDPISGHDNLYWYRRVMGKEIKFLLHFVKESKQDESGMPNNRFLAERTGGTYSTLKVQPAELEDSGVYFCASSQDYRGPQHFGDGTRLSIL.